These T cell receptor beta chains were read from a single sample in a study of T cell repertoires in cytomegalovirus infection. TCRdb re-analysed the reads in MiXCR, keeping a single row per CDR3 protein. The table has about a million distinct CDR3 sequences, less than 40% seen once. Their antigen targets remain unknown. The sample was cultured CD8+ T cells from PBMCs, taken from culture after CMV antigen stimulation. These receptors came from a human donor in good health (CMV status not recorded). Some clones in this sample may be carry-over from other donors' samples. Each CDR3 is given with its conserved first and last residue. D genes are given only for firm matches. Rows may omit the clone size; those that give it use once, few, many or a size class.

TRBD2 | TRBJ2-2 | . | 15 | TRBV6-8 | CASTERGGPTGELFF | TGTGCCAGCACCGAACGGGGGGGGCCCACCGGGGAGCTGTTTTTT
TRBD1 | TRBJ2-1 | few | 15 | TRBV6-2/TRBV6-3 | CASSYSGQGADEQFF | TGTGCCAGCAGTTATTCAGGACAGGGGGCCGATGAGCAGTTCTTC
TRBD1 | TRBJ1-6 | . | 15 | TRBV6-4 | CPSSVKGQNNSPLHF | TGTCCTAGCAGCGTTAAGGGACAGAATAATTCACCCCTCCACTTT
TRBD1 | TRBJ1-2 | . | 15 | TRBV5-4 | CASQEFPDRAYGYTF | TGTGCCAGCCAAGAGTTCCCGGACAGGGCTTATGGCTACACCTTC
. | TRBJ1-1 | once | 13 | TRBV19 | CASSIEGFTEAFF | TGTGCCAGTAGTATAGAGGGTTTCACTGAAGCTTTCTTT
TRBD2 | TRBJ2-1 | . | 16 | TRBV7-9 | CASSPPSGGTYNEQFF | TGTGCCAGCAGCCCCCCTAGCGGGGGGACCTACAATGAGCAGTTCTTC
. | TRBJ2-2 | . | 12 | TRBV19 | CASITETGELFF | TGTGCCAGTATAACGGAAACCGGGGAGCTGTTTTTT
. | TRBJ2-1 | many | 12 | TRBV7-6 | CASQLGDNEQFF | TGTGCCAGCCAACTGGGGGACAATGAGCAGTTCTTC
. | TRBJ1-5 | . | 14 | TRBV27 | CASSFGARAQPQHF | TGTGCCAGCAGTTTCGGGGCCAGGGCCCAGCCCCAGCATTTT
. | TRBJ1-2 | once | 15 | TRBV7-1 | CASSSSFEFNYGYTF | TGTGCCAGCAGCTCGTCATTTGAATTTAACTATGGCTACACCTTC
. | TRBJ2-1 | . | 8 | TRBV5-8 | CASSYQFF | TGTGCCAGCAGCTATCAGTTCTTC
. | TRBJ1-6 | many | 19 | TRBV7-9 | CASSLRAPPRGAYNSPLHF | TGTGCCAGCAGCTTGCGAGCCCCCCCACGGGGGGCCTATAATTCACCCCTCCACTTT
TRBD1 | TRBJ1-1 | few | 15 | TRBV4-1 | CASSQATGENTEAFF | TGCGCCAGCAGCCAAGCAACAGGGGAAAACACTGAAGCTTTCTTT
TRBD1 | TRBJ1-2 | . | 19 | TRBV13 | CASSLAPTGTGWANYGYTF | TGTGCCAGCAGCTTAGCACCGACCGGGACAGGATGGGCTAACTATGGCTACACCTTC
. | TRBJ2-2 | . | 13 | TRBV24-1 | CATSTGYPGELFF | TGTGCCACCAGTACGGGGTATCCCGGGGAGCTGTTTTTT
. | TRBJ2-5 | few | 17 | TRBV27 | CASSALPGGGAEETQYF | TGTGCCAGCAGCGCACTCCCAGGAGGGGGGGCAGAAGAGACCCAGTACTTC
TRBD1 | TRBJ1-2 | . | 16 | TRBV7-4 | CAHGTGTDSENYGYTF | TGTGCCCACGGGACAGGGACCGACTCCGAGAACTATGGCTACACCTTC
. | TRBJ2-7 | many | 11 | TRBV7-2 | CASTRGDEQYF | TGTGCCAGCACCCGTGGGGACGAGCAGTACTTC
. | TRBJ1-2 | . | 14 | TRBV27 | CASSFGAGNRGYTF | TGTGCCAGCAGTTTCGGGGCAGGGAACAGGGGCTACACCTTC
TRBD1 | TRBJ2-7 | . | 17 | TRBV7-9 | CASSLALRQGSLHEQYF | TGTGCCAGCAGCTTAGCCCTTAGACAGGGGTCCCTCCACGAGCAGTACTTC
TRBD1 | TRBJ2-1 | few | 17 | TRBV12-3/TRBV12-4 | CASSFLRDRRNHNEQFF | TGTGCCAGCAGTTTCCTACGGGACAGGAGAAATCACAATGAGCAGTTCTTC
. | TRBJ2-3 | few | 16 | TRBV7-9 | CASSLVLRALIDTQYF | TGTGCCAGCAGCTTAGTCCTAAGGGCCTTAATAGATACGCAGTATTTT
TRBD2 | TRBJ2-3 | . | 16 | TRBV6-1 | CASRYRTSGLTDTQYF | TGTGCCAGCAGGTACCGGACTAGCGGACTCACAGATACGCAGTATTTT
TRBD1 | TRBJ2-5 | . | 13 | TRBV6-8 | CASRPGGWETQYF | TGTGCCAGCCGGCCAGGGGGCTGGGAGACCCAGTACTTC
. | TRBJ2-1 | . | 16 | TRBV5-3 | CASSSGTPNSYNEQFF | TGTGCCAGCAGCTCCGGGACACCGAACTCCTACAATGAGCAGTTCTTC
. | TRBJ2-1 | . | 16 | TRBV19 | CASTPEGASPPDEQFF | TGTGCCAGTACCCCGGAGGGGGCGTCCCCTCCCGATGAGCAGTTCTTC
. | TRBJ2-2 | few | 14 | TRBV6-1 | CASSEWPGTGELFF | TGTGCCAGCAGTGAATGGCCAGGCACCGGGGAGCTGTTTTTT
. | TRBJ2-3 | . | 15 | TRBV27 | CASNKGTRPTDTQYF | TGTGCCAGTAACAAGGGGACGCGACCCACAGATACGCAGTATTTT
. | TRBJ2-4 | . | 15 | TRBV5-6 | CASSSDRGAKNIQYF | TGTGCCAGCAGCTCGGACAGAGGTGCCAAAAACATTCAGTACTTC
. | TRBJ2-1 | . | 15 | TRBV25-1 | CASSEQGTNYNEQFF | TGTGCCAGCAGTGAACAGGGAACTAACTACAATGAGCAGTTCTTC
TRBD1 | TRBJ1-1 | . | 13 | TRBV4-1 | CASSPHRGSEAFF | TGCGCCAGCAGCCCCCACAGGGGCTCTGAAGCTTTCTTT
TRBD2 | TRBJ2-1 | few | 15 | TRBV12-3/TRBV12-4 | CASNPTSGLLNEQFF | TGTGCCAGCAACCCGACTAGCGGGCTTCTCAATGAGCAGTTCTTC
TRBD1 | TRBJ1-6 | . | 14 | TRBV28 | CASRLDRGDSPLHF | TGTGCCAGCAGACTCGACAGGGGGGATTCACCCCTCCACTTT
. | TRBJ2-7 | . | 16 | TRBV6-8 | CASKPGTAQSSYEQYF | TGTGCCAGCAAACCAGGAACTGCCCAGAGCTCCTACGAGCAGTACTTC
. | TRBJ1-6 | . | 17 | TRBV15 | CATSREGWSSYNSPLHF | TGTGCCACCAGCAGAGAAGGGTGGAGCTCCTATAATTCACCCCTCCACTTT
. | TRBJ1-2 | few | 12 | TRBV19 | CASSILGYGYTF | TGTGCCAGTAGTATACTGGGCTATGGCTACACCTTC
. | TRBJ2-5 | many | 17 | TRBV19 | CASSILWGTGLQETQYF | TGTGCCAGTAGTATTCTGTGGGGAACGGGCTTACAAGAGACCCAGTACTTC
. | TRBJ1-1 | . | 16 | TRBV7-9 | CASSLIAGRRNTEAFF | TGTGCCAGCAGCTTAATTGCGGGACGTCGTAACACTGAAGCTTTCTTT
. | TRBJ1-4 | many | 14 | TRBV7-9 | CASSLAGGNEKLFF | TGTGCCAGCAGCTTAGCCGGCGGTAATGAAAAACTGTTTTTT
. | TRBJ2-4 | once | 16 | TRBV3-1 | CASSAREGGARDIQYF | TGTGCCAGCAGCGCCCGGGAAGGGGGGGCGCGGGACATTCAGTACTTC
TRBD2 | TRBJ2-1 | many | 16 | TRBV4-1 | CASSPPPGLVYNEQFF | TGCGCCAGCAGCCCACCCCCGGGACTAGTCTACAATGAGCAGTTCTTC
. | TRBJ2-1 | . | 14 | TRBV6-2/TRBV6-3 | CASSYLAGPDEQFF | TGTGCCAGCAGTTACCTAGCTGGGCCGGATGAGCAGTTCTTC
TRBD2 | TRBJ2-3 | many | 15 | TRBV7-2 | CASSFGRGGIDTQYF | TGTGCCAGCAGCTTTGGGCGGGGGGGCATAGATACGCAGTATTTT
. | TRBJ1-4 | few | 14 | TRBV5-4 | CASSRLQEKEKLFF | TGTGCCAGCAGCCGGCTTCAGGAAAAGGAAAAACTGTTTTTT
. | TRBJ1-2 | few | 16 | TRBV6-2/TRBV6-3 | CASNPFQGFVNYGYTF | TGTGCCAGCAACCCTTTCCAGGGTTTCGTAAACTATGGCTACACCTTC
. | TRBJ1-4 | . | 12 | TRBV7-9 | CASSSSVEKLFF | TGTGCCAGCAGCTCTTCGGTTGAAAAACTGTTTTTT
TRBD1 | TRBJ2-3 | . | 15 | TRBV7-9 | CASSSSMTGPDTQYF | TGTGCCAGCAGCTCGTCGATGACAGGGCCAGATACGCAGTATTTT
. | TRBJ1-4 | . | 15 | TRBV6-6 | CASSPPTGINEKLFF | TGTGCCAGCAGTCCCCCGACAGGAATTAATGAAAAACTGTTTTTT
. | TRBJ1-1 | . | 14 | TRBV7-9 | CASSSPRGNTEAFF | TGTGCCAGCAGCTCACCCAGGGGAAACACTGAAGCTTTCTTT
. | TRBJ1-3 | . | 16 | TRBV7-6 | CASSFRTVGSGNTIYF | TGTGCCAGCAGCTTTAGGACAGTGGGCTCTGGAAACACCATATATTTT
. | TRBJ1-1 | . | 15 | TRBV11-2 | CASSLGGQRNTEAFF | TGTGCCAGCAGCTTAGGCGGCCAGAGGAACACTGAAGCTTTCTTT
TRBD1 | TRBJ1-1 | . | 15 | TRBV2 | CASSATGARNTEAFF | TGTGCCAGCAGTGCTACAGGGGCTCGGAACACTGAAGCTTTCTTT
. | TRBJ1-2 | . | 15 | TRBV7-9 | CASSSVGGSNYGYTF | TGTGCCAGCAGCTCAGTTGGAGGATCTAACTATGGCTACACCTTC
. | TRBJ1-1 | few | 14 | TRBV6-1 | CASSQHGADTEAFF | TGTGCCAGCAGTCAACATGGGGCCGACACTGAAGCTTTCTTT